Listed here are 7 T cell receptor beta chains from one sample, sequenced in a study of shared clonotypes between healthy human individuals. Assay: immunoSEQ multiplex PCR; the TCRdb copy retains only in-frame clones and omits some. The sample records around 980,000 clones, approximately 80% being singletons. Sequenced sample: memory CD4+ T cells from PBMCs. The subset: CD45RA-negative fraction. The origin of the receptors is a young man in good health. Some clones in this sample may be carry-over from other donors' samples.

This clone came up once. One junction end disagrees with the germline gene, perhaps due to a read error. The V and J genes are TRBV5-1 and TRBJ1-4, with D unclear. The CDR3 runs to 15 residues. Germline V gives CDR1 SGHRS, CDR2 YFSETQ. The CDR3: CASSSLVLGNGKLFF. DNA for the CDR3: TGCGCCAGCAGCTCCCTGGTGTTGGGAAATGGAAAACTGTTTTTT. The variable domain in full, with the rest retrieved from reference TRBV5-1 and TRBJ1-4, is KAGVTQTPRYLIKTRGQQVTLSCSPISGHRSVSWYQQTPGQGLQFLFEYFSETQRNKGNFPGRFSGRQFSNSRSEMNVSTLELGDSALYLCASSSLVLGNGKLFFGSGTQLSVL.

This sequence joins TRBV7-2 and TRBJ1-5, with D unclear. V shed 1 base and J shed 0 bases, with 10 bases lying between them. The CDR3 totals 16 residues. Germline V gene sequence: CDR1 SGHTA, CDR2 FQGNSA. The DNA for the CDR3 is TGTGCCAGCAGCTTAGGGAGGGCGAATAGCAATCAGCCCCAGCATTTT. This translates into CASSLGRANSNQPQHF.

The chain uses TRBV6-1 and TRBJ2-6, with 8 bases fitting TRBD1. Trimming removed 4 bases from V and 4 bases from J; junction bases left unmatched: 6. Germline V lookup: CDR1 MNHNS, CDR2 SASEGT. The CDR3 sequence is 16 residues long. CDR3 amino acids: CASSGRTGIGANVLTF. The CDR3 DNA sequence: TGTGCCAGCAGTGGCAGGACAGGGATCGGGGCCAACGTCCTGACTTTC.

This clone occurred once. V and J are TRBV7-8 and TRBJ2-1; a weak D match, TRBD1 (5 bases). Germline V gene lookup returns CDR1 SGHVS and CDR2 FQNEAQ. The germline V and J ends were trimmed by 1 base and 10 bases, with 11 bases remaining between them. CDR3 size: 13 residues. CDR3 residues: CASSLGNDREQFF. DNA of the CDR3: TGTGCCAGCAGCTTAGGAAACGACAGAGAGCAGTTCTTC. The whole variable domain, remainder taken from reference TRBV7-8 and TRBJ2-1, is GAGVSQSPRYKVAKRGQDVALRCDPISGHVSLFWYQQALGQGPEFLTYFQNEAQLDKSGLPSDRFFAERPEGSVSTLKIQRTQQEDSAVYLCASSLGNDREQFFGPGTRLTVL.

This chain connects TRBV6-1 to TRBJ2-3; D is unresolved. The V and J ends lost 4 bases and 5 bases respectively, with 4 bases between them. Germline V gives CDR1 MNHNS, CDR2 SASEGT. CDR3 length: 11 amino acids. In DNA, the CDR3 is TGTGCCAGCAGTGCCGGAGATACGCAGTATTTT. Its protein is CASSAGDTQYF.

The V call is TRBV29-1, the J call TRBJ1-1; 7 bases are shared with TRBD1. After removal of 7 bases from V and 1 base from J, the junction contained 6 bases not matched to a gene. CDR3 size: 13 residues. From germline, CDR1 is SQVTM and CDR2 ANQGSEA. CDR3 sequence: CSGSRDRNTEAFF. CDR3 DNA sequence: TGCAGCGGATCCCGGGACAGGAACACTGAAGCTTTCTTT.

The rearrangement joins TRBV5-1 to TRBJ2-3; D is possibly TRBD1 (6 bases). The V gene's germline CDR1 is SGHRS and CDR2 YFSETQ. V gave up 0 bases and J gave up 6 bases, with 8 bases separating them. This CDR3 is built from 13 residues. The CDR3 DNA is TGCGCCAGCAGCTTGGACAGGGAGGATACGCAGTATTTT. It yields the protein CASSLDREDTQYF. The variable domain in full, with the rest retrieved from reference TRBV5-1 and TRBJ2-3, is KAGVTQTPRYLIKTRGQQVTLSCSPISGHRSVSWYQQTPGQGLQFLFEYFSETQRNKGNFPGRFSGRQFSNSRSEMNVSTLELGDSALYLCASSLDREDTQYFGPGTRLTVL.